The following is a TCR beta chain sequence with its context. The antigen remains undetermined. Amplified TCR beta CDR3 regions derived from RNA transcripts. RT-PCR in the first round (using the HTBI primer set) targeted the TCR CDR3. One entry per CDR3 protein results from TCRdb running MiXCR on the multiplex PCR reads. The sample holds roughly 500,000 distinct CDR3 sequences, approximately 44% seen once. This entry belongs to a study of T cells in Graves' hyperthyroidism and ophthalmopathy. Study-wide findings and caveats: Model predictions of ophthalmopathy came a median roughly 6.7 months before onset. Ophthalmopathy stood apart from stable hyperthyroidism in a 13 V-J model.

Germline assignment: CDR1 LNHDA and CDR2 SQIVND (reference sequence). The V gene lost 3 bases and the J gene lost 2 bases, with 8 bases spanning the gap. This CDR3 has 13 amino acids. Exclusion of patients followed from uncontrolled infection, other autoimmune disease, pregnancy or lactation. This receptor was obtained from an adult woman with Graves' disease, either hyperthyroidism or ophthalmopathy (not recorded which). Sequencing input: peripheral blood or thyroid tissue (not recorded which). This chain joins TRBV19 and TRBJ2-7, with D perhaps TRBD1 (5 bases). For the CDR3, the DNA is TGTGCCAGTAGTATCAGCAGGGCCTACGAGCAGTACTTC. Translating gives CASSISRAYEQYF. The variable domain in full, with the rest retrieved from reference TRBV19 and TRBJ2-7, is DGGITQSPKYLFRKEGQNVTLSCEQNLNHDAMYWYRQDPGQGLRLIYYSQIVNDFQKGDIAEGYSVSREKKESFPLTVTSAQKNPTAFYLCASSISRAYEQYFGPGTRLTVT.